The text below deals with one T cell receptor beta chain. Its specificity is not known. The use of a sample-barcoded 5' primer and a J-beta primer mix characterized a second PCR of about 6 to 11 cycles. MiXCR, applied by TCRdb to the 5' RACE reads, yields one record per CDR3 protein. The repertoire holds 1.5 million to 2 million distinct CDR3 sequences, with 28% as singletons. The sample is drawn from a study of blood T cells in healthy people across ages. Notes on the study in general: A conclusive naive versus antigen-experienced comparison was prevented by the unsorted PBMCs. The unknown donor CMV status may have confounded expanded clonotype changes.

RNA extraction gave at least 6 micrograms of total RNA per sample. Sequenced sample: blood. The sequence was collected from a woman aged 25 to 39 in good health.

CDR3 in DNA: TGTGCCAGCAGAATGCCCGGGGGCGCTTCCTACGAGCAGTACTTC. As protein: CASRMPGGASYEQYF. The chain has TRBV6-5 and TRBJ2-7; D tentatively fits TRBD1 or TRBD2 (6 bases each). Germline CDR1 and CDR2: MNHEY and SVGAGI. The CDR3 has 15 residues. Between the trimmed V and J ends, which lost 6 bases and 1 base, there was a span of 16 bases.